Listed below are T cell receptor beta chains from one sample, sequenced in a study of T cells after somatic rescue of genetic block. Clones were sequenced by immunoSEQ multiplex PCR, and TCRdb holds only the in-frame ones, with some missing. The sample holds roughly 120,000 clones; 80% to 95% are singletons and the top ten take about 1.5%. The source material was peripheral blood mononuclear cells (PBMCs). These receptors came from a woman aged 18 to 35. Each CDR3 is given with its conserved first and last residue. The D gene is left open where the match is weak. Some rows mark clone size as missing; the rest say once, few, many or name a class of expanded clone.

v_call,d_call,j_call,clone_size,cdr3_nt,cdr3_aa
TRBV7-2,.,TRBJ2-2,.,TGTGCCAGCAGCTCAATCAGGGTTACCGGGGAGCTGTTTTTT,CASSSIRVTGELFF
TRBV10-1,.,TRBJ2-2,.,TGCGCCAGCAGGGAGGGCCTCTGGGGGGAAGGATCCGGGGAGCTGTTTTTT,CASREGLWGEGSGELFF
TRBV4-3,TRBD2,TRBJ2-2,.,TGCGCCAGCAGCCAAGGTAGCGGGGGGGCCGGCACCGGGGAGCTGTTTTTT,CASSQGSGGAGTGELFF
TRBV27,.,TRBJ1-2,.,TGTGCCAGCAGTTCCAGGACGGATGGCTACACCTTC,CASSSRTDGYTF
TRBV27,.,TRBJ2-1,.,TGTGCCAGCAGTTTGGGTTACAATGAGCAGTTCTTC,CASSLGYNEQFF
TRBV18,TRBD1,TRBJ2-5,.,TGTGCCAGCTCACCGTCCGGGACAGGGGCGGGGGAGACCCAGTACTTC,CASSPSGTGAGETQYF
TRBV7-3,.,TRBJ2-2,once,TGTGCCAGCAGCTTAGGGCCGCGGGGGCGGGAGACCGGGGAGCTGTTTTTT,CASSLGPRGRETGELFF
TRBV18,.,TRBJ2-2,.,TGTGCCAGCCCTATCACCGGGGAGCTGTTTTTT,CASPITGELFF
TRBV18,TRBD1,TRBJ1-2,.,TGTGCCAGCTCACCATTAGCCTTGACAGGGCCAGTTAACTATGGCTACACCTTC,CASSPLALTGPVNYGYTF
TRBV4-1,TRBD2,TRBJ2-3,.,TGCGCCAGCAGCCAAGATGAGGTTTGGAGCGGGGGAGACACAGATACGCAGTATTTT,CASSQDEVWSGGDTDTQYF
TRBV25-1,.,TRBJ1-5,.,TGTGCCAGCAGTGATTCTTCGACAAGGGCCCAGCATTTT,CASSDSSTRAQHF
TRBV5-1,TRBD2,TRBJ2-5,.,TGCGCCAGCAGCCCCCGCAGCGGGGGGGCCGAGACCCAGTACTTC,CASSPRSGGAETQYF
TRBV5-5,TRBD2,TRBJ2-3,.,TGTGCCAGCAGCTCTATAGCGGGCGCTAGCACAGATACGCAGTATTTT,CASSSIAGASTDTQYF
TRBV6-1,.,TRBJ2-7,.,TGTGCCAGCGGATCGGCAGGGGCGTCCTACGAGCAGTACTTC,CASGSAGASYEQYF
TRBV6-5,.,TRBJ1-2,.,TGTGCCAGCAGTCTCGGGGTTTGGGACATATACGGCTACACCTTC,CASSLGVWDIYGYTF
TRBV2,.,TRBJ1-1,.,TGTGCCAGCGTCACGGGCGGGGGAGTCACTGAAGCTTTCTTT,CASVTGGGVTEAFF
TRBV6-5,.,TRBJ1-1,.,TGTGCCAGCAGTTATCCTGGACGCACTGAAGCTTTCTTT,CASSYPGRTEAFF
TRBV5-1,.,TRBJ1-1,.,TGCGCCAGCAGCTTAGGCAAGCCGAACACTGAAGCTTTCTTT,CASSLGKPNTEAFF
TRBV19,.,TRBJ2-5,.,TGTGCCAGTACCCAATCAGGGTACCAAGAGACCCAGTACTTC,CASTQSGYQETQYF
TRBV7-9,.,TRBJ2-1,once,TGTGCCAGCATCTCGCAGGGGGGCTCCTACAATGAGCAGTTCTTC,CASISQGGSYNEQFF